The 28 T cell receptor beta chains reported below all come from one sample, sequenced in a study of shared T cell receptors in the human thymus. Generated by immunoSEQ multiplex PCR, the TCRdb table keeps only in-frame clones and is missing some. This table holds over 450,000 clones, about four fifths found once. These same records also appear under a second study, on human thymus T cells.

The source material was thymocytes. Every receptor here comes from a boy under two years old with a congenital heart defect.

CDR3 in amino acids: CASSHGTSVPSGNEQFF. The CDR3 DNA reads TGTGCCAGCAGTCACGGGACTAGCGTCCCCTCTGGAAATGAGCAGTTCTTC. This chain connects TRBV28 to TRBJ2-1; TRBD2 aligns across 10 bases. Germline V gene lookup returns CDR1 MDHEN and CDR2 SYDVKM. CDR3 length: 17 residues. With V trimmed by 5 bases and J by 7 bases, 14 bases remained unmatched.

The CDR3 sequence is CASSADRDEQYF. The CDR3 nucleotides are TGTGCCAGCAGCGCCGACAGGGACGAGCAGTACTTC. V usage is TRBV9 and J usage is TRBJ2-7; 7 nucleotides agree with TRBD1. The V gene end was trimmed by 3 bases and the J gene end by 5 bases; junction bases not matched to a gene: 2. This CDR3 is built from 12 residues. Germline CDR1 reads SGDLS; CDR2 reads YYNGEE.

The genes are TRBV7-6 and TRBJ2-7; 8 bases fit TRBD1. The CDR3 covers 14 residues. Germline assignment: CDR1 SGHVS and CDR2 FNYEAQ. V gave up 2 bases and J gave up 4 bases; unmatched junction bases: 4. CDR3 residues: CASSLSGGGYEQYF. The CDR3, as DNA: TGTGCCAGCAGCTTATCAGGGGGCGGGTACGAGCAGTACTTC.

V gene TRBV12-5 combines with J gene TRBJ1-2, with 8 nucleotides matching TRBD1. The germline V gene encodes CDR1 LGHNT and CDR2 FRNRAP. CDR3 size: 14 residues. V was pared by 5 bases and J by 0 bases, with 2 bases of the junction left unmatched. The CDR3 region has the DNA TGTGCTAGTGGTCGGGACAGGACTAACTATGGCTACACCTTC. Its protein product is CASGRDRTNYGYTF.

This clone was seen just once. V usage is TRBV4-2 and J usage is TRBJ1-1; unclear D gene. The germline CDR1 and CDR2 sequences are LGHNA and YNFKEQ. The CDR3 contains 16 residues. V was pared by 1 base and J by 6 bases, with 18 bases between. The CDR3 DNA reads as TGTGCCAGCAGCCAAGCACCTGGACCGGGAGAGGCTGAAGCTTTCTTT. As protein: CASSQAPGPGEAEAFF.

The rearrangement links TRBV27 to TRBJ1-5; the D is unclear. The germline CDR1 and CDR2 sequences are MNHEY and SMNVEV (reference sequence). The CDR3 has 14 residues. Trimming shortened V by 7 bases and J by 1 base, and 11 bases separated the two germline ends. This CDR3 reads CASNPAGSNQPQHF. The DNA for the CDR3 is TGTGCCAGCAATCCGGCGGGGAGCAATCAGCCCCAGCATTTT.

The chain links TRBV4-2 to TRBJ2-1; 10 bases match TRBD2. The germline CDR1 and CDR2 sequences are LGHNA and YNFKEQ. The CDR3 is 15 residues long. The V and J ends lost 4 bases and 6 bases, in that order; junction bases with no gene match: 6. CDR3 protein: CASSLSGRSLNEQFF. The CDR3 DNA follows: TGTGCCAGCAGCCTTAGCGGGAGGTCCCTCAATGAGCAGTTCTTC.

This chain connects TRBV4-2 to TRBJ2-1, with 12 positions matching TRBD2. CDR3 length equals 16 residues. The germline V gene has CDR1 LGHNA and CDR2 YNFKEQ. With 4 bases clipped from V and 9 bases from J, the junction kept 10 bases outside the gene matches. CDR3 region: CASSPTPSGRASEQFF. The CDR3 DNA is TGTGCCAGCAGCCCCACTCCTAGCGGGAGGGCCAGTGAGCAGTTCTTC.

The CDR3 sequence: CASSPAQGGQGARNYGYTF. Written as DNA, the CDR3 is TGTGCCAGCAGCCCCGCCCAGGGAGGACAGGGGGCACGTAACTATGGCTACACCTTC. V is TRBV5-4 and J is TRBJ1-2, with TRBD1 matching over 11 bases. Germline CDR1 SGHNT, CDR2 YYREEE (reference sequence). The length of the CDR3 is 19 residues. Trimming took 4 bases from V and 1 from J; bases not matched to a gene: 15.

This sequence joins TRBV2 and TRBJ2-7; D possibly corresponds to TRBD1 (5 bases). CDR1 SNHLY and CDR2 FYNNEI come from the germline V gene. This CDR3 region has 14 residues. Trimming removed 2 bases at V and 1 base at J, with 9 bases between. CDR3 loop: CASSEFRDSYEQYF. CDR3 sequence (DNA): TGTGCCAGCAGTGAATTCAGGGATTCCTACGAGCAGTACTTC.

The rearrangement uses TRBV5-5 and TRBJ2-3, with D possibly TRBD1 on 6 matching bases. Trimming removed 2 bases at V and 6 bases at J, with 16 bases between. The CDR3 consists of 15 residues. Germline V gene data show CDR1 as SGHKS and CDR2 as YYEKEE (reference sequence). CDR3 nucleotides: TGTGCCAGCAGCTTTAGGGACACCCATGTGGATACGCAGTATTTT. Its protein is CASSFRDTHVDTQYF.

The chain couples TRBV2 to TRBJ2-1; TRBD2 is a possible D gene (6 bases). V was shortened by 6 bases and J by 3 bases, with 24 bases between the two germline ends. This CDR3 region has 18 residues. Germline V gene lookup returns CDR1 SNHLY and CDR2 FYNNEI. The chain's CDR3 is CASRMLRRSGTYYNEQFF. In nucleotides, the CDR3 is TGTGCCAGCAGGATGCTTCGCCGTAGCGGAACATACTACAATGAGCAGTTCTTC.

The CDR3 is CASSTGGRGLFTDTQYF. In DNA, the CDR3 is TGTGCCAGCAGCACAGGAGGCAGGGGGCTTTTCACAGATACGCAGTATTTT. This chain uses TRBV9 with TRBJ2-3; 8 bases fit TRBD1. CDR1 SGDLS and CDR2 YYNGEE come from the germline V gene. The trim removed 4 bases at V and 2 bases at J, leaving 12 bases unmatched. CDR3 size: 17 residues.

The chain carries TRBV27 and TRBJ2-7; maybe TRBD2 (5 bases). The CDR3 is 14 residues long. The V gene's germline CDR1 is MNHEY and CDR2 SMNVEV (reference sequence). Trimming removed 3 bases at V and 7 bases at J, with 16 bases between. The CDR3 sequence: CASSLDNPGGEQYF. In DNA form, the CDR3 reads TGTGCCAGCAGTTTGGATAATCCTGGCGGGGAGCAGTACTTC.

The genes are TRBV4-1 and TRBJ2-1, with 8 nucleotides matching TRBD2. The CDR3 runs to 16 residues. The J segment lost 8 bases and the V segment lost 1 base, leaving 10 bases of the junction unmatched. Germline-derived CDR1 and CDR2 are MGHRA and YSYEKL. CDR3: CASSQGSGTRSDEQFF. CDR3 in DNA: TGCGCCAGCAGCCAAGGCTCCGGGACTAGGAGTGATGAGCAGTTCTTC.

The table lists this clone with a few counts. The chain employs TRBV28 and TRBJ2-7, with TRBD2 matching over 12 bases. This CDR3 contains 18 residues. J was trimmed by 0 bases and V by 1 base; bases with no gene match: 7. Germline lookup yields CDR1 MDHEN and CDR2 SYDVKM. The CDR3 DNA reads TGTGCCAGCAGTTTATCGCCTAGCGGGAGGGATTCCTCCTACGAGCAGTACTTC. It is translated as CASSLSPSGRDSSYEQYF.

This chain connects TRBV4-3 to TRBJ2-7; 13 bases map to TRBD2. CDR1 LGHNA and CDR2 YSLEER come from the germline V gene. The CDR3 consists of 17 residues. V lost 4 bases to trimming and J lost 5 bases; unmatched junction nucleotides: 11. For the CDR3, the DNA is TGCGCCAGCAGCCCCACTCTCAGGACTAGCGGGAGCCACGAGCAGTACTTC. Translation gives CASSPTLRTSGSHEQYF.

The chain couples TRBV19 to TRBJ2-5; the match to TRBD2 covers 11 bases. The CDR3 has 17 amino acids. The V and J ends lost 5 bases and 5 bases, in that order; junction bases with no gene match: 13. Germline V gene lookup returns CDR1 LNHDA and CDR2 SQIVND (reference sequence). The CDR3, as DNA: TGTGCCAGTAGTCTAAGAGGTAGCGGGAGGGCCAGGGAGACCCAGTACTTC. Its protein product is CASSLRGSGRARETQYF.

V gene TRBV28 combines with J gene TRBJ2-7, with D perhaps TRBD2 (5 bases). Germline CDR1 is MDHEN and CDR2 is SYDVKM. This CDR3 has 13 residues. V was trimmed by 6 bases and J by 0 bases, leaving 9 bases between them. CDR3 loop: CASSNGDSYEQYF. The CDR3, as DNA: TGTGCCAGCAGCAACGGGGACTCCTACGAGCAGTACTTC. Full variable domain (remainder filled in from reference TRBV28 and TRBJ2-7): DVKVTQSSRYLVKRTGEKVFLECVQDMDHENMFWYRQDPGLGLRLIYFSYDVKMKEKGDIPEGYSVSREKKERFSLILESASTNQTSMYLCASSNGDSYEQYFGPGTRLTVT.

The V call is TRBV15, the J call TRBJ1-2; no reliable D call. The CDR3 spans 15 residues. V lost 0 bases, J lost 4 bases, and 12 bases lay in between. Germline-derived CDR1 and CDR2 are LNHNV and YYDKDF (reference sequence). The CDR3 loop is CATSRDLPKSYGYTF. DNA for the CDR3: TGTGCCACCAGCAGAGATCTCCCGAAGAGCTATGGCTACACCTTC.

The chain combines TRBV25-1 with TRBJ1-4; unclear D gene. V gave up 4 bases and J gave up 0 bases, with 9 bases separating them. The CDR3 loop spans 15 amino acids. Germline values: CDR1 MGHDK, CDR2 SYGVNS. CDR3 region: CASSGPLATNEKLFF. DNA for the CDR3: TGTGCCAGCAGTGGCCCATTAGCAACTAATGAAAAACTGTTTTTT.

Of note for this clone: The same CDR3 arises from other DNA sequences in this sample as well. V gene TRBV27 combines with J gene TRBJ1-5, with 10 positions matching TRBD1. V was pared by 5 bases and J by 7 bases, with 5 bases of the junction left unmatched. The germline V gene encodes CDR1 MNHEY and CDR2 SMNVEV (reference sequence). This CDR3 is built from 14 residues. Written as DNA, the CDR3 is TGTGCCAGCAGTCCCGGACAGGGGGGCCAGCCCCAGCATTTT. It specifies CASSPGQGGQPQHF.

The V and J genes are TRBV28 and TRBJ2-7; 8 nucleotides agree with TRBD2. Germline assignment: CDR1 MDHEN and CDR2 SYDVKM. The CDR3 is made up of 15 amino acids. Germline trimming cut 3 bases from V and 3 bases from J; bases unmatched to any gene: 7. In DNA form, the CDR3 reads TGTGCCAGCAGTTTTGCTAGCGGGCACGTCTACGAGCAGTACTTC. Amino acid sequence: CASSFASGHVYEQYF.

There are a few counts of this clone. This chain uses TRBV6-6 with TRBJ2-7, with a weak D call TRBD1 (7 bases). CDR1 is MNHNY and CDR2 is SVGAGI in the germline V gene (reference sequence). The CDR3 is 16 amino acids. Trimming removed 2 bases from V and 2 bases from J, with 16 bases in between. The CDR3 DNA sequence: TGTGCCAGCAGTTACGGCAGGACAGGAGGGGCCTACGAGCAGTACTTC. Translating it yields CASSYGRTGGAYEQYF.

The V gene is TRBV4-2, the J gene TRBJ2-7, with a possible D match to TRBD2 (6 bases). Germline lookup yields CDR1 LGHNA and CDR2 YNFKEQ. The CDR3 is made up of 14 amino acids. Between the trimmed V and J ends, which lost 0 bases and 2 bases, there was a span of 8 bases. The CDR3 sequence is CASSQERLAYEQYF. CDR3 sequence (DNA): TGTGCCAGCAGCCAAGAGAGACTAGCCTACGAGCAGTACTTC.

This chain links TRBV27 with TRBJ2-1, with 7 bases identical to TRBD1. V trimming: 6 bases; J trimming: 2 bases; junction bases outside the gene matches: 13. Germline V gene data show CDR1 as MNHEY and CDR2 as SMNVEV (reference sequence). This CDR3 has 17 amino acids. Written as DNA, the CDR3 is TGTGCCAGCAGCTCAGGCACATCAGGGGGACCCTACAATGAGCAGTTCTTC. Protein product: CASSSGTSGGPYNEQFF.

V usage is TRBV10-3 and J usage is TRBJ2-7, with 7 nucleotides matching TRBD2. The V segment lost 6 bases and the J segment 3 bases; nucleotides outside the gene matches: 11. The CDR3 runs to 15 residues. CDR1 is ENHRY, CDR2 SYGVKD, per germline. CDR3 sequence reads: CAIRGEGSKIYEQYF. The CDR3 coding sequence is TGTGCCATCAGGGGGGAGGGTAGTAAGATCTACGAGCAGTACTTC.

The chain couples TRBV6-1 to TRBJ2-2, with D hard to call. The CDR3 length is 16 residues. From germline, CDR1 is MNHNS and CDR2 SASEGT. V was cut by 4 bases and J by 4 bases, with 16 bases left in between. The CDR3, as DNA: TGTGCCAGCAGTGCCCTTATAAGTCACACCACCGGGGAGCTGTTTTTT. It encodes CASSALISHTTGELFF.